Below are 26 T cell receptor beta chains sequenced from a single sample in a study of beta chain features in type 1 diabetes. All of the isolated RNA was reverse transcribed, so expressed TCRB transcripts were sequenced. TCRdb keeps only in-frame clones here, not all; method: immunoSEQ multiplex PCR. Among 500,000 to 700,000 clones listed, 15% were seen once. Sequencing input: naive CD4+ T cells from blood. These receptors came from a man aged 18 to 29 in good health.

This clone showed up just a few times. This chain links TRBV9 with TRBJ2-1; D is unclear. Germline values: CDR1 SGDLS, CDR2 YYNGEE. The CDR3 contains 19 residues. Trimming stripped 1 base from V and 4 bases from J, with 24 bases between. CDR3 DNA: TGTGCCAGCAGCGTAAGGGTTCGACGCCAACTTGGCAGATACAATGAGCAGTTCTTC. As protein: CASSVRVRRQLGRYNEQFF.

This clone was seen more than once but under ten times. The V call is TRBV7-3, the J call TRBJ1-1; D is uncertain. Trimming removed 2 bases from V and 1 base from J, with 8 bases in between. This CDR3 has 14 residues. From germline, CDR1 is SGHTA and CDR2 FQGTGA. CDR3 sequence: CASSLLPGNTEAFF. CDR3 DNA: TGTGCCAGCAGCTTACTTCCGGGGAACACTGAAGCTTTCTTT.

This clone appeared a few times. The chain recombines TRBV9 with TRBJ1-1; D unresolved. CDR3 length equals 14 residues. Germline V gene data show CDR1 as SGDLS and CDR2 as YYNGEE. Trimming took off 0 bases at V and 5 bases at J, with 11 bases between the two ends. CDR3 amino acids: CASSVVGHITEAFF. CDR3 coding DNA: TGTGCCAGCAGCGTAGTCGGCCACATTACTGAAGCTTTCTTT.

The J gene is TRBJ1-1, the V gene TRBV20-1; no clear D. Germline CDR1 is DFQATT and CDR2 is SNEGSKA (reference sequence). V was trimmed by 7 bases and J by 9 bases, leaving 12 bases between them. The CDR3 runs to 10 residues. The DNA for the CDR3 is TGCAGTGGGGCGGGGAATCAAGCTTTCTTT. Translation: CSGAGNQAFF.

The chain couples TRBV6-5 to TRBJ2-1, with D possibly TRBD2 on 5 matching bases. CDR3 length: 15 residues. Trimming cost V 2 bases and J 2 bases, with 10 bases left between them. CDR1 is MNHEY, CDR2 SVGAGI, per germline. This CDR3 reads CASSYREEAYNEQFF. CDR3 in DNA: TGTGCCAGCAGTTACCGGGAAGAGGCCTACAATGAGCAGTTCTTC.

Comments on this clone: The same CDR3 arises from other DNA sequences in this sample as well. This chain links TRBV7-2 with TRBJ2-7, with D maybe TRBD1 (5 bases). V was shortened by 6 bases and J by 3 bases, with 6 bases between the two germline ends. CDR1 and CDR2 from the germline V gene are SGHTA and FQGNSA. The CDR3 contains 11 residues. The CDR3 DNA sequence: TGTGCCAGCAGGCAGGGCTACGAGCAGTACTTC. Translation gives CASRQGYEQYF.

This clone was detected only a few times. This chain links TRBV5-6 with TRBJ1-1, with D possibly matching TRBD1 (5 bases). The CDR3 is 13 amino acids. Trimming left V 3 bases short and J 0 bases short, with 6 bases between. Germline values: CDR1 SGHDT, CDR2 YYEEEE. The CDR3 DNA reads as TGTGCCAGCAGCTCGACAGTGAACACTGAAGCTTTCTTT. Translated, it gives CASSSTVNTEAFF. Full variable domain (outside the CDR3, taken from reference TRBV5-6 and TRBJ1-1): DAGVTQSPTHLIKTRGQQVTLRCSPKSGHDTVSWYQQALGQGPQFIFQYYEEEERQRGNFPDRFSGHQFPNYSSELNVNALLLGDSALYLCASSSTVNTEAFFGQGTRLTVV.

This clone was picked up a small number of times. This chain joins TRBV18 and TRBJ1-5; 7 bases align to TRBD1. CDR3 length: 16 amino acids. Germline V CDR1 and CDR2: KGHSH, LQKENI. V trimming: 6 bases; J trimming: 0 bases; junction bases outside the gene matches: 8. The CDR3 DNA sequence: TGTGCCAGCTCGCCAGGGACAGCTTATAGCAATCAGCCCCAGCATTTT. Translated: CASSPGTAYSNQPQHF.

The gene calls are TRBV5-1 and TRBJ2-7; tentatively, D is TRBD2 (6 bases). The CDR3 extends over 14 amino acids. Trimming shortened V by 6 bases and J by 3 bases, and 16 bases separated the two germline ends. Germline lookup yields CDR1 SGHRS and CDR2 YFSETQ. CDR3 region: CASTNGGNLYEQYF. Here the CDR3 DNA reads TGCGCCAGCACGAATGGCGGGAATCTCTACGAGCAGTACTTC.

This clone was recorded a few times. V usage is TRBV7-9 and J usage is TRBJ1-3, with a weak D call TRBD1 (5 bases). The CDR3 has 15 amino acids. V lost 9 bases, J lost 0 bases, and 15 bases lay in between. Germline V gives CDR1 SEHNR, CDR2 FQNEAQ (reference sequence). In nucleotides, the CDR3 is TGTGCCAGTCCCCAGGGAGAACACTCTGGAAACACCATATATTTT. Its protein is CASPQGEHSGNTIYF. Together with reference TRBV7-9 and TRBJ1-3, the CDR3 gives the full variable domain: DTGVSQNPRHKITKRGQNVTFRCDPISEHNRLYWYRQTLGQGPEFLTYFQNEAQLEKSRLLSDRFSAERPKGSFSTLEIQRTEQGDSAMYLCASPQGEHSGNTIYFGEGSWLTVV.

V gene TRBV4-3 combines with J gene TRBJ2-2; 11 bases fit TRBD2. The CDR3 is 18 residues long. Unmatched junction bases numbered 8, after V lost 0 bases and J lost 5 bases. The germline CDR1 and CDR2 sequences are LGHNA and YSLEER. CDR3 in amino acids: CASSQEPTSGGTTGELFF. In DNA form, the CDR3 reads TGCGCCAGCAGCCAAGAGCCCACTAGCGGGGGTACAACCGGGGAGCTGTTTTTT.

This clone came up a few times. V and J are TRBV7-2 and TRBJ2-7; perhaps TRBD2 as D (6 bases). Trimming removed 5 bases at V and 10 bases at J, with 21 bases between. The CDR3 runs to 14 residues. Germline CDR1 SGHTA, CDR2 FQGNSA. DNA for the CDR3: TGTGCCAGCAGCCCCGGGACTTACGGAACCACACAGTACTTC. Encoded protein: CASSPGTYGTTQYF.

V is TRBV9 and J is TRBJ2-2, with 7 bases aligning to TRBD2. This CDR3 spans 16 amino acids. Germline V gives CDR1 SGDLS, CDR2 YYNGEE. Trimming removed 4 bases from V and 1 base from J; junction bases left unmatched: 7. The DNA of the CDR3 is TGTGCCAGCAGCCAGATTGCGGGGGAGAACACCGGGGAGCTGTTTTTT. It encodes CASSQIAGENTGELFF. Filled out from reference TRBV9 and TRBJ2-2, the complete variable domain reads DSGVTQTPKHLITATGQRVTLRCSPRSGDLSVYWYQQSLDQGLQFLIQYYNGEERAKGNILERFSAQQFPDLHSELNLSSLELGDSALYFCASSQIAGENTGELFFGEGSRLTVL.

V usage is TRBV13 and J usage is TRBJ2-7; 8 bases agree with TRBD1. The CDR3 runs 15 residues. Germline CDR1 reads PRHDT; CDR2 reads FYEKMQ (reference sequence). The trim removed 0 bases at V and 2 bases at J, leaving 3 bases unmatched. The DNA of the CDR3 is TGTGCCAGCAGCTTAGGGGACAGGGCTCCCTACGAGCAGTACTTC. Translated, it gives CASSLGDRAPYEQYF.

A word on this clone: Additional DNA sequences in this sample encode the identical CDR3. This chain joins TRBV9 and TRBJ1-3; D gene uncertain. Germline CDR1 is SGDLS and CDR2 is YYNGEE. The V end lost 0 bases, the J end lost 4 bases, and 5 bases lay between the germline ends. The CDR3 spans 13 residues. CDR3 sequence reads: CASSVDSGNTIYF. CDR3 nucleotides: TGTGCCAGCAGCGTAGACTCGGGAAACACCATATATTTT.

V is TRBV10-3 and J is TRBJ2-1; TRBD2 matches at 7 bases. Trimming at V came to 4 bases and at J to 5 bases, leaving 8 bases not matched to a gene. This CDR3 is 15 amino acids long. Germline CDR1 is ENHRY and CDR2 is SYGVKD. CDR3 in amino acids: CAISVVLSGNNEQFF. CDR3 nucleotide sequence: TGTGCCATCAGTGTCGTGCTGAGCGGGAACAATGAGCAGTTCTTC.

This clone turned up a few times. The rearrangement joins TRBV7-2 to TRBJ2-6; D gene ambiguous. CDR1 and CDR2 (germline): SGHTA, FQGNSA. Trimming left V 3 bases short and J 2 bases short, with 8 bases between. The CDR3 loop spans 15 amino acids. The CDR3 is CASSFPRTGANVLTF. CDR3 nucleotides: TGTGCCAGCAGCTTTCCTAGAACTGGGGCCAACGTCCTGACTTTC.

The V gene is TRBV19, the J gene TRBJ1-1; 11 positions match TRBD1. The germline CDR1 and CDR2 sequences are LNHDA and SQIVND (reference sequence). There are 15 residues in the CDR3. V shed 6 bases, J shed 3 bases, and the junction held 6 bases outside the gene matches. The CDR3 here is CASRDRGRGYTEAFF. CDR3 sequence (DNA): TGTGCCAGTAGGGACAGGGGGCGAGGATACACTGAAGCTTTCTTT.

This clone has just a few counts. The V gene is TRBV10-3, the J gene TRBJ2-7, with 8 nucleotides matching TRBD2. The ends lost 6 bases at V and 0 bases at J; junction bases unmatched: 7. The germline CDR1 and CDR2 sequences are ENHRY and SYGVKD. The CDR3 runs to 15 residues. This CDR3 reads CAIRRLALVSYEQYF. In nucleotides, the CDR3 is TGTGCCATCAGGAGACTAGCGTTGGTCTCCTACGAGCAGTACTTC.

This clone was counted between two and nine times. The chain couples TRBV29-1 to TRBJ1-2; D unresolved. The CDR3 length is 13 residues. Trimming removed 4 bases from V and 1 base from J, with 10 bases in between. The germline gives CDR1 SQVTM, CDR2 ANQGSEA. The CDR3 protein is CSVVLGNNYGYTF. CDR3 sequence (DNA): TGCAGCGTTGTTTTAGGGAATAACTATGGCTACACCTTC.

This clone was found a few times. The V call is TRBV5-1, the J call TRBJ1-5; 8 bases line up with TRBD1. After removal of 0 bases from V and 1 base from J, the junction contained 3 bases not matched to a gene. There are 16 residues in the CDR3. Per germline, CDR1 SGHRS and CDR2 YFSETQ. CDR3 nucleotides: TGCGCCAGCAGCTTGGGACAGGGGAGCAGCAATCAGCCCCAGCATTTT. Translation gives CASSLGQGSSNQPQHF.

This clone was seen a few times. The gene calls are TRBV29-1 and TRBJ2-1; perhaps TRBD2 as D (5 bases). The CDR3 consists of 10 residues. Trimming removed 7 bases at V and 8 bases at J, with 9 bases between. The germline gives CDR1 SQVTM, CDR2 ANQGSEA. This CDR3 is CSGAGDEQFF. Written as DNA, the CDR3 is TGCAGCGGGGCCGGGGATGAGCAGTTCTTC.

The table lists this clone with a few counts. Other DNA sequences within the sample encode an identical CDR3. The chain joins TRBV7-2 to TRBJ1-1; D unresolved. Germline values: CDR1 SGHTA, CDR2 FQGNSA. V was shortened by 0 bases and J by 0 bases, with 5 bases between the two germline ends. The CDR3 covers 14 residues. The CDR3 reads CASSLASLNTEAFF. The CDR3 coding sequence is TGTGCCAGCAGCTTAGCGAGTTTGAACACTGAAGCTTTCTTT.

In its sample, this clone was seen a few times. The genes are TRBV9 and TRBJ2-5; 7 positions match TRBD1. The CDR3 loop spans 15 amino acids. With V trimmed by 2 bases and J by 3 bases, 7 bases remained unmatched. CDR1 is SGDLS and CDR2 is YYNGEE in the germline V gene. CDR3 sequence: CASSVDPTGEETQYF. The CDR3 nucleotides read TGTGCCAGCAGCGTGGATCCAACAGGGGAAGAGACCCAGTACTTC.

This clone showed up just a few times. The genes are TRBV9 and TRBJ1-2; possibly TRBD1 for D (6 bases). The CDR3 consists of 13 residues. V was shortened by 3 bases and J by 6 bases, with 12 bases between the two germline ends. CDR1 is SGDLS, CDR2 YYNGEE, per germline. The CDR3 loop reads CASSATPGDGYTF. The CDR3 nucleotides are TGTGCCAGCAGCGCAACTCCAGGGGATGGCTACACCTTC.

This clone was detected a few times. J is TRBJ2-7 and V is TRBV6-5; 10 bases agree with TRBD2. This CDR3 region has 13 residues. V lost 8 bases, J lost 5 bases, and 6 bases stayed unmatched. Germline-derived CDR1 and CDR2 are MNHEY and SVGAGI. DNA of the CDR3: TGTGCCAGCGTGGCTAGCGGGAGTCACGAGCAGTACTTC. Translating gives CASVASGSHEQYF.